This passage covers 21 T cell receptor beta chains from one sample sequenced in a study of beta chain features in type 1 diabetes. Antigens of these TCRs are unknown. Study findings and constraints: In all four CD4+ subsets, TCRB CDR3 length was significantly, moderately reduced in type 1 diabetes.

The entirety of the isolated RNA underwent reverse transcription, so expressed TCRB transcripts were sequenced. The repertoire was sequenced with immunoSEQ multiplex PCR; TCRdb's copy has only in-frame clones and lacks some. The sample carries hundreds of thousands of clones, around an eighth recorded once. The sequenced material came from naive CD4+ T cells from blood. All receptors come from a man aged 18 to 29 with type 1 diabetes.

In this sample, this clone turned up a few times. The gene calls are TRBV6-5 and TRBJ2-3; D might be TRBD2 (7 bases). Germline loops: CDR1 MNHEY, CDR2 SVGAGI. The CDR3 consists of 16 residues. V shed 0 bases and J shed 4 bases, with 14 bases lying between them. The CDR3 region has the DNA TGTGCCAGCAGTTACTCCGGGAGGACAGACGCAGATACGCAGTATTTT. Amino acid sequence: CASSYSGRTDADTQYF.

The table lists this clone with a few counts. The V and J genes are TRBV6-5 and TRBJ1-5; weak D call: TRBD1 (5 bases). The CDR3 consists of 16 residues. V was clipped by 0 bases and J by 7 bases, with 16 bases between them. Per germline, CDR1 MNHEY and CDR2 SVGAGI. The DNA of the CDR3 is TGTGCCAGCAGTTACTCTGGGCAGGGAATGGACCAGCCCCAGCATTTT. Its translation is CASSYSGQGMDQPQHF.

This clone was detected only a few times. V is TRBV4-2 and J is TRBJ1-2, with 8 bases aligning to TRBD1. Germline CDR1 and CDR2: LGHNA and YNFKEQ. This CDR3 has 15 amino acids. V lost 4 bases to trimming and J lost 0 bases; unmatched junction nucleotides: 4. CDR3 sequence: CASSRDRTANYGYTF. In DNA form, the CDR3 reads TGTGCCAGCAGCCGGGACAGGACAGCTAACTATGGCTACACCTTC.

The chain carries TRBV18 and TRBJ1-1; D is ambiguous. The germline V gene encodes CDR1 KGHSH and CDR2 LQKENI. Deletions cut 6 bases from V and 0 bases from J, with 11 bases between. CDR3 length: 14 residues. The CDR3 sequence is CASSPSLMNTEAFF. The CDR3 bases are TGTGCCAGCTCTCCATCACTGATGAACACTGAAGCTTTCTTT.

This clone was found a few times. The rearrangement uses TRBV6-1 and TRBJ2-3; 12 nucleotides line up with TRBD1. The trim removed 6 bases at V and 6 bases at J, leaving 7 bases unmatched. Per the germline V gene, CDR1 is MNHNS and CDR2 is SASEGT. The CDR3 covers 15 residues. CDR3 region: CASRPGTGGADTQYF. The CDR3 DNA follows: TGTGCCAGCAGGCCCGGGACAGGGGGCGCGGATACGCAGTATTTT.

The V and J genes are TRBV7-9 and TRBJ1-2, with D possibly matching TRBD1 (5 bases). Germline values: CDR1 SEHNR, CDR2 FQNEAQ (reference sequence). The CDR3 has 14 residues. V lost 5 bases and J 2 bases, leaving 12 bases between the germline ends. The CDR3 here is CASSRGDGNYGYTF. CDR3 nucleotide sequence: TGTGCCAGCAGCCGGGGGGACGGCAACTATGGCTACACCTTC.

The chain couples TRBV4-1 to TRBJ2-1; 8 bases align to TRBD2. CDR1 is MGHRA and CDR2 is YSYEKL in the germline V gene. CDR3 size: 15 residues. Unmatched junction bases numbered 11, after V lost 4 bases and J lost 9 bases. CDR3 region: CASSPISGTSSEQFF. The CDR3 region has the DNA TGCGCCAGCAGCCCGATTTCCGGGACTAGTAGTGAGCAGTTCTTC.

This sequence joins TRBV25-1 and TRBJ1-3; no clear D. The CDR3 contains 15 residues. V lost 7 bases and J 0 bases, leaving 13 bases between the germline ends. Per germline, CDR1 MGHDK and CDR2 SYGVNS. Here the CDR3 reads CASTEVRDSGNTIYF. CDR3 nucleotide sequence: TGTGCCAGCACCGAGGTTAGGGACTCTGGAAACACCATATATTTT.

This clone was observed a handful of times. The genes are TRBV5-4 and TRBJ2-4, with D possibly being TRBD1 (5 bases). Trimming took off 3 bases at V and 5 bases at J, with 9 bases between the two ends. The CDR3 is 13 amino acids. Germline CDR1 and CDR2: SGHNT and YYREEE (reference sequence). The CDR3 DNA sequence: TGTGCCAGCAGCTCGAAGACAGAAAACATTCAGTACTTC. It codes for CASSSKTENIQYF.

This clone appeared a single time. A junction end diverges from the germline sequence, so it may reflect a read error. V and J are TRBV5-1 and TRBJ2-2, with 10 bases lining up with TRBD2. The CDR3 has 15 residues. The germline V gene has CDR1 SGHRS and CDR2 YFSETQ. The CDR3 here is CASSELAGNAGELFF. CDR3 nucleotides: TGCGCCAGCAGCGAACTAGCGGGGAACGCCGGGGAGCTGTTTTTT.

This clone turned up a few times. The chain links TRBV12-5 to TRBJ2-1, with TRBD1 identical over 7 bases. Trimming cost V 6 bases and J 14 bases; bases outside gene matches: 4. The CDR3 consists of 10 residues. Germline V lookup: CDR1 LGHNT, CDR2 FRNRAP. CDR3 residues: CASGFDREFF. CDR3 in DNA: TGTGCTAGTGGATTCGACAGGGAGTTCTTC.

The V call is TRBV10-3, the J call TRBJ1-6; 7 nucleotides line up with TRBD1. Germline lookup yields CDR1 ENHRY and CDR2 SYGVKD. The CDR3 sequence is 12 residues long. J was trimmed by 6 bases and V by 11 bases; bases with no gene match: 4. The CDR3 loop is CASGDSNSPLHF. CDR3 coding DNA: TGTGCCTCGGGGGACAGTAATTCACCCCTCCACTTT.

J is TRBJ1-2 and V is TRBV6-5, with 8 nucleotides matching TRBD1. From germline, CDR1 is MNHEY and CDR2 SVGAGI. The J segment lost 2 bases and the V segment lost 6 bases, leaving 5 bases of the junction unmatched. The CDR3 contains 14 residues. Written as DNA, the CDR3 is TGTGCCAGCAGCCTGGACAGGGACAACTATGGCTACACCTTC. Translating it yields CASSLDRDNYGYTF.

This clone has more than one count but fewer than ten. The chain has TRBV15 and TRBJ2-5; weak D call: TRBD1 (5 bases). This CDR3 contains 15 residues. V was shortened by 5 bases and J by 1 base, with 14 bases between the two germline ends. Germline CDR1 is LNHNV and CDR2 is YYDKDF (reference sequence). CDR3 loop: CATSSPRQFQETQYF. DNA for the CDR3: TGTGCCACCAGCTCCCCCAGACAGTTCCAAGAGACCCAGTACTTC.

This clone was seen a handful of times. This chain joins TRBV18 and TRBJ2-1; no definite D call. Germline-derived CDR1 and CDR2 are KGHSH and LQKENI. The V and J ends lost 6 bases and 8 bases respectively, with 11 bases between them. The CDR3 length is 12 residues. For the CDR3, the DNA is TGTGCCAGCTCGTCCTTTCGGGATGAGCAGTTCTTC. This translates into CASSSFRDEQFF.

The table lists this clone with a few counts. V is TRBV15 and J is TRBJ1-2, with D unclear. The CDR3 consists of 14 residues. Germline V gene sequence: CDR1 LNHNV, CDR2 YYDKDF (reference sequence). Trimming took 0 bases from V and 4 from J, leaving 9 bases between them. The CDR3 region is CATSRDYSSYGYTF. In DNA form, the CDR3 reads TGTGCCACCAGCAGAGATTACTCGAGCTATGGCTACACCTTC.

This clone came up a few times. The rearrangement joins TRBV19 to TRBJ2-1; unclear D gene. The CDR3 spans 14 residues. The ends were cut back, 6 bases at V and 8 bases at J, with 17 bases in the middle. CDR1 is LNHDA, CDR2 SQIVND, per germline (reference sequence). Here the CDR3 reads CASSRATPVDEQFF. The CDR3 DNA sequence: TGTGCCAGTAGCCGGGCTACTCCTGTAGATGAGCAGTTCTTC.

This chain joins TRBV27 and TRBJ1-6; TRBD1 agrees at 7 bases. J was trimmed by 9 bases and V by 6 bases; bases with no gene match: 23. The CDR3 consists of 19 residues. CDR1 MNHEY and CDR2 SMNVEV come from the germline V gene (reference sequence). The CDR3 loop is CASSDSSRDSYSVGSPLHF. For the CDR3, the DNA is TGTGCCAGCAGCGACAGCTCCCGGGACAGCTATTCAGTTGGTTCACCCCTCCACTTT.

The gene calls are TRBV13 and TRBJ2-7; 10 positions match TRBD1. Germline values: CDR1 PRHDT, CDR2 FYEKMQ (reference sequence). The J segment lost 3 bases and the V segment lost 5 bases, leaving 4 bases of the junction unmatched. The CDR3 has 14 residues. The CDR3 protein is CASSLRTGGYEQYF. The CDR3 region has the DNA TGTGCCAGCAGCCTACGGACAGGGGGCTACGAGCAGTACTTC.

This clone has only a few counts. Other DNA sequences within the sample encode an identical CDR3. This CDR3 is CASGLGQSSYNEQFF. CDR3 DNA sequence: TGTGCTAGTGGACTGGGACAGAGCTCCTACAATGAGCAGTTCTTC. The V gene is TRBV12-5, the J gene TRBJ2-1, with 7 bases that match TRBD1. The V segment lost 6 bases and the J segment 0 bases; nucleotides outside the gene matches: 5. The germline V gene encodes CDR1 LGHNT and CDR2 FRNRAP. The length of the CDR3 is 15 residues.

J is TRBJ2-2 and V is TRBV10-3, with TRBD1 matching over 7 bases. V lost 3 bases to trimming and J lost 3 bases; unmatched junction nucleotides: 7. The CDR3 totals 16 residues. Germline-derived CDR1 and CDR2 are ENHRY and SYGVKD. The CDR3 region has the DNA TGTGCCATCAGTGAACGGACAGGCAGAGACACCGGGGAGCTGTTTTTT. The encoded protein is CAISERTGRDTGELFF.